A selection of T cell receptor beta chains follows, all from one sample in a study of T cell responses to AZD1222 COVID-19 vaccine. Sequencing used immunoSEQ multiplex PCR; TCRdb keeps in-frame clones, though not all of them. The sample gives approximately 67,000 clones, about four fifths of which show up once; 5.5% to 8% is in the top ten. Sequences were derived from peripheral blood, sampled 28 days after the second AZD1222 dose. Every receptor here comes from an adult who received the AZD1222 COVID-19 vaccine. Both conserved end residues are trimmed from each CDR3. Fields, in order: J gene, V gene, CDR3 protein.

TRBJ2-3 | TRBV5-1 | ASSRGGTRDTQY
TRBJ1-2 | TRBV7-9 | ASSLDRGQVDGYT
TRBJ2-7 | TRBV4-3 | ASSQDGPGLAGGYEQY
TRBJ1-2 | TRBV6-4 | ASSDGPYGYT
TRBJ2-1 | TRBV6-1 | ASSEAPGYEQF
TRBJ1-1 | TRBV7-9 | ASSLVVGVATEAF
TRBJ1-1 | TRBV5-4 | ASSLGQDGTEAF
TRBJ1-2 | TRBV7-9 | ASSPTGGYGYT
TRBJ1-2 | TRBV27 | ASRPRRDRGPGYT
TRBJ2-5 | TRBV21-1 | ASSKVRLQETQY